A single sample is the source of the 18 T cell receptor beta chains below, sequenced in a study of patients and donors after allogeneic stem cell transplantation. TCRdb reprocessed the RT-PCR reads with MiXCR, giving one entry per CDR3 protein. Of 200,000 to 250,000 distinct CDR3 sequences listed, around an eighth are singletons. What was sequenced was blood, either unsorted or a sorted T cell fraction (not recorded which). Every receptor here comes from a human donor who was either an allogeneic HSCT recipient or a stem cell or donor lymphocyte infusion donor (not recorded which). It is not recorded whose cells these are; they may come from a transplant donor.

This chain links TRBV24-1 with TRBJ2-3, with TRBD2 identical over 12 bases. The ends lost 3 bases at V and 1 base at J; junction bases unmatched: 1. In germline, CDR1 is KGHDR, CDR2 SFDVKD. The CDR3 loop spans 16 amino acids. The CDR3 is CATSDRLAGGTDTQYF. The CDR3 DNA is TGTGCCACCAGTGATCGACTAGCGGGAGGCACAGATACGCAGTATTTT.

This clonotype has at least ten counts. This sequence joins TRBV6-6 and TRBJ1-5; D is undetermined. V gave up 2 bases and J gave up 1 base, with 3 bases separating them. Germline CDR1 is MNHNY and CDR2 is SVGAGI (reference sequence). CDR3 length equals 13 residues. As DNA, the CDR3 is TGTGCCAGCAGTTACGGGAGCAATCAGCCCCAGCATTTT. This gives the protein CASSYGSNQPQHF.

This chain links TRBV18 with TRBJ2-7; a possible D gene is TRBD1 (7 bases). This CDR3 has 14 residues. Trimming shortened V by 6 bases and J by 6 bases, and 18 bases separated the two germline ends. Germline V gene lookup returns CDR1 KGHSH and CDR2 LQKENI. The CDR3 bases are TGTGCCAGCTCCCCCCGGGCAGGGGGAGGCGAGCAGTACTTC. It encodes CASSPRAGGGEQYF.

The table lists this clonotype with a few counts. The chain links TRBV20-1 to TRBJ1-1; 10 bases map to TRBD1. After removal of 6 bases from V and 8 bases from J, the junction contained 0 bases not matched to a gene. The CDR3 covers 10 residues. Germline-derived CDR1 and CDR2 are DFQATT and SNEGSKA (reference sequence). The CDR3 reads CSADRGEAFF. DNA for the CDR3: TGCAGTGCGGACAGGGGGGAAGCTTTCTTT.

This clonotype came up many times. The chain carries TRBV5-1 and TRBJ2-3; the match to TRBD1 covers 7 bases. The germline V gene encodes CDR1 SGHRS and CDR2 YFSETQ. CDR3 size: 14 residues. V lost 1 base to trimming and J lost 5 bases; unmatched junction nucleotides: 4. Here the CDR3 reads CASSLNRGQDTQYF. The DNA of the CDR3 is TGCGCCAGCAGCTTGAACAGGGGACAAGATACGCAGTATTTT.

This clonotype showed up many times. The chain joins TRBV29-1 to TRBJ1-1, with D unclear. The CDR3 has 10 amino acids. V lost 5 bases and J lost 2, with 3 bases in between. The germline V gene encodes CDR1 SQVTM and CDR2 ANQGSEA. The CDR3 loop reads CSVINTEAFF. Written as DNA, the CDR3 is TGCAGCGTTATAAACACTGAAGCTTTCTTT.

This chain joins TRBV5-1 and TRBJ1-4; D is perhaps TRBD1 (5 bases). V was shortened by 4 bases and J by 8 bases, with 21 bases between the two germline ends. The CDR3 totals 16 residues. Germline lookup yields CDR1 SGHRS and CDR2 YFSETQ. DNA for the CDR3: TGCGCCAGCAGCCTGGGTAATCTGGGGCCGAGAGAAAAACTGTTTTTT. Amino acid sequence: CASSLGNLGPREKLFF.

This clonotype showed up just a few times. The chain joins TRBV5-6 to TRBJ1-1; no reliable D call. There are 14 residues in the CDR3. V was trimmed by 5 bases and J by 1 base, leaving 12 bases between them. Germline values: CDR1 SGHDT, CDR2 YYEEEE. DNA of the CDR3: TGTGCCAGCAGTCCCCAAGGAGCGAACACTGAAGCTTTCTTT. This encodes CASSPQGANTEAFF.

The chain is built from TRBV20-1 and TRBJ2-2, with 11 bases aligning to TRBD2. CDR1 is DFQATT and CDR2 is SNEGSKA in the germline V gene (reference sequence). J was trimmed by 4 bases and V by 5 bases; bases with no gene match: 9. The CDR3 is 16 residues long. The CDR3 loop is CSARISGRASTGELFF. As DNA, the CDR3 is TGCAGTGCTCGGATTAGCGGGAGGGCCAGCACCGGGGAGCTGTTTTTT.

The sample holds a few counts of this clonotype. V and J are TRBV7-6 and TRBJ2-7; 7 bases map to TRBD2. The CDR3 is 13 residues long. CDR1 and CDR2 from the germline V gene are SGHVS and FNYEAQ. The ends lost 5 bases at V and 1 base at J; junction bases unmatched: 2. The CDR3 nucleotides read TGTGCCAGCAGCCGGGGACTATCCTACGAGCAGTACTTC. Its translation is CASSRGLSYEQYF.

At least ten counts were recorded for this clonotype. The chain recombines TRBV3-1 with TRBJ2-4; no definite D call. This CDR3 is built from 14 residues. V was clipped by 1 base and J by 9 bases, with 13 bases between them. Per the germline V gene, CDR1 is LGHDT and CDR2 is YNNKEL (reference sequence). The CDR3 sequence: CASSQGVSSGIQYF. CDR3 bases: TGTGCCAGCAGCCAAGGAGTAAGTTCGGGCATTCAGTACTTC.

This clonotype turned up a few times. The chain recombines TRBV6-2 or TRBV6-3 with TRBJ2-1; 12 nucleotides line up with TRBD2. The junction had 10 bases not matched to a gene; V was cut back by 2 bases and J by 5 bases. Per germline, CDR1 MNHEY and CDR2 SVGEGT. CDR3 length: 18 amino acids. CDR3 sequence reads: CASSYPTTSGRYNNEQFF. CDR3 nucleotides: TGTGCCAGCAGTTACCCCACGACTAGCGGGAGATATAACAATGAGCAGTTCTTC.

In this sample, this clonotype turned up many times. This chain connects TRBV5-1 to TRBJ2-1, with a tentative D call TRBD2 (5 bases). The CDR3 is 14 residues long. V dropped 4 bases and J dropped 3 bases, with 11 bases sitting between them. In germline, CDR1 is SGHRS, CDR2 YFSETQ. The CDR3 nucleotides read TGCGCCAGCAGCCCCCTAGGGAGCTACAATGAGCAGTTCTTC. Encoded protein: CASSPLGSYNEQFF.

The chain recombines TRBV20-1 with TRBJ1-1; D is perhaps TRBD1 (5 bases). Germline CDR1 DFQATT, CDR2 SNEGSKA (reference sequence). The CDR3 loop spans 12 amino acids. The ends were cut back, 3 bases at V and 10 bases at J, with 15 bases in the middle. This CDR3 reads CSASFTGSGAFF. CDR3 DNA sequence: TGCAGTGCTAGCTTTACAGGTTCTGGAGCTTTCTTT.

CDR3 region: CASSLGLRGGLQETQYF. The CDR3 coding sequence is TGTGCCAGCAGCTTAGGTCTACGGGGGGGCCTACAAGAGACCCAGTACTTC. The chain uses TRBV11-2 and TRBJ2-5, with 8 bases lining up with TRBD2. The length of the CDR3 is 17 residues. Trimming removed 1 base from V and 2 bases from J; junction bases left unmatched: 9. Germline values: CDR1 SGHAT, CDR2 FQNNGV.

The chain links TRBV27 to TRBJ1-6, with D possibly TRBD1 on 6 matching bases. Germline loops: CDR1 MNHEY, CDR2 SMNVEV (reference sequence). V dropped 5 bases and J dropped 7 bases, with 15 bases sitting between them. The CDR3 totals 15 residues. CDR3 in amino acids: CASSPVGGGNSPLHF. Here the CDR3 DNA reads TGTGCCAGCAGTCCCGTGGGGGGCGGGAATTCACCCCTCCACTTT.

The rearrangement links TRBV3-1 to TRBJ2-2; possible D gene TRBD2, 6 bases. With 3 bases removed from V and 4 bases from J, the gap between germline ends came to 15 bases. The CDR3 is 16 amino acids. Germline V gene sequence: CDR1 LGHDT, CDR2 YNNKEL (reference sequence). The CDR3 DNA is TGTGCCAGCAGCCAGTTTTCCCTGGGGGGCACCGGGGAGCTGTTTTTT. This translates into CASSQFSLGGTGELFF.

This clonotype was seen more than once but under ten times. V usage is TRBV10-3 and J usage is TRBJ2-7; TRBD2 agrees at 9 bases. J gave up 3 bases and V 4 bases, and 4 bases lay outside the gene matches. The CDR3 runs to 14 residues. CDR1 and CDR2 (germline): ENHRY, SYGVKD. CDR3 in DNA: TGTGCCATCAGTGTGGGGACTAGCAACTACGAGCAGTACTTC. Residues: CAISVGTSNYEQYF.